The TCR beta chain described here comes from a study of early T cells in non-severe SARS-CoV-2 infection (dated by TCRdb to the early 2020s). General notes on the study: Bulk RNA from unsorted whole blood was used for TCR sequencing, so alpha and beta chains could not be paired. The paper as a whole reports these results and caveats: VDJdb matching was skewed toward anti-spike CD8 responses and likely underestimated virus-specific expansions by missing private and CD4 specificities.

As to this clonotype: Its antigen is unknown. There are no base qualities to consult, and no much larger clone falls within one base.

A case-control design nested within a healthcare worker cohort in London, UK, was used, with weekly nasopharyngeal swab PCR tests and blood sampling performed. Healthcare workers were recruited during the week of the UK lockdown, between 23 and 31 March 2020, and followed weekly for up to roughly 16 weeks. The method behind the library was 5' RACE. The sample was run on a NextSeq 500. In the TCR library protocol, unique molecular identifiers were attached to individual cDNA molecules to correct for PCR bias and sequencing error. Both TCR alpha and beta chains were sequenced, and tight co-correlation was observed between alpha and beta sequence abundances in each sample. Processing in the source paper ran as follows. Decombinator V4 was used to annotate the V gene, J gene and CDR3 of the TCR sequences. TCRs were defined as expanded if a significant change between any two time points was detected under a Poisson model with p below 0.0001. TCR abundances were normalised to the total number of TCRs sequenced per sample and were expressed as counts per million. VDJdb, accessed 1 November 2021, was searched for CMV, EBV and SARS-CoV-2 annotated TCRs, with TCRs annotated for multiple antigens excluded. The raw public reads went through TCRdb reprocessing: fastp at Q25, MiXCR clone calling, in-frame beta chains kept. All rows with the same CDR3 protein become a single entry with the most common DNA and genes. TCRdb assigned the V and J calls; the authors' analysis was not used. The sample table holds about 60,000 distinct CDR3 sequences, of which about 8.9% were seen once. The top ten hold 17% of the sample.

The source is an adult who was a healthcare worker with PCR-confirmed SARS-CoV-2 infection or an uninfected control (not recorded which). The specimen sequenced was whole blood.

Here the CDR3 is given as CSVVQGTSYEQYF. The nucleotide sequence is given as TGCAGCGTAGTACAGGGGACCTCCTACGAGCAGTACTTC. This receptor chain uses TRBV29-1 and TRBJ2-7; 7 of the junction bases match TRBD1. The CDR3 has 13 amino acids, counting the end cysteine and phenylalanine. Of the read, only the CDR3 DNA is kept; its 39 bases are in frame from base 1. Unmatched junction bases come to 5, with V trimmed by 6 bases and J by 0 bases. CDR1 and CDR2, looked up from the germline V gene, are SQVTM and ANQGSEA.